This TCR beta chain was obtained from a study of metastatic and nonmetastatic thyroid tumors. This clone was recorded at least ten times. The antigen remains unidentified. From the PCR reads, TCRdb re-called clones with MiXCR. The data show roughly 25,000 clones, with roughly 13% seen just once and around 5.1% held by the top ten. CDR1 and CDR2 from the germline V gene are LNHDA and SQIVND (reference sequence). J was trimmed by 1 base and V by 3 bases; bases with no gene match: 3. The CDR3 length is 15 residues. Study-wide results and caveats: It was reported that TCR beta diversity was significantly higher in malignant thyroid tumors than benign nodules, in blood and tumor.

Among the patients, none had received any treatment before thyroid surgery. The V and J genes are TRBV19 and TRBJ2-5, with 9 bases that match TRBD2. The TCR originated in a female donor with papillary thyroid cancer or a benign thyroid nodule (not recorded which). Some clones in this sample may be carry-over from other donors' samples. The sequencing input was blood. CDR3 in DNA: TGTGCCAGTAGTATGCTAGCGGGATTCCAAGAGACCCAGTACTTC. Translating gives CASSMLAGFQETQYF. Variable domain in full (rest from reference TRBV19 and TRBJ2-5): DGGITQSPKYLFRKEGQNVTLSCEQNLNHDAMYWYRQDPGQGLRLIYYSQIVNDFQKGDIAEGYSVSREKKESFPLTVTSAQKNPTAFYLCASSMLAGFQETQYFGPGTRLLVL.